This T cell receptor beta chain was identified during a study of cytomegalovirus exposure and HLA in healthy donors. Primers for the PCR totalled 60 Vbeta and 13 Jbeta. The assay was immunoSEQ multiplex PCR, and TCRdb's table has in-frame clones only and misses some. The sample holds under 200,000 clones; 80% to 90% are singletons and the top ten take about a tenth. This CDR3 is 13 amino acids long. Germline CDR1 and CDR2: SGHAT and FQNNGV. V lost 2 bases and J 0 bases, leaving 4 bases between the germline ends. This sequence joins TRBV11-2 and TRBJ1-1; D is ambiguous. The source of this sequence is a man younger than 35 in good health and CMV-seropositive. Input material: PBMCs. CDR3 DNA sequence: TGTGCCAGCAGCTTATTAGTGAACACTGAAGCTTTCTTT. It translates to CASSLLVNTEAFF.